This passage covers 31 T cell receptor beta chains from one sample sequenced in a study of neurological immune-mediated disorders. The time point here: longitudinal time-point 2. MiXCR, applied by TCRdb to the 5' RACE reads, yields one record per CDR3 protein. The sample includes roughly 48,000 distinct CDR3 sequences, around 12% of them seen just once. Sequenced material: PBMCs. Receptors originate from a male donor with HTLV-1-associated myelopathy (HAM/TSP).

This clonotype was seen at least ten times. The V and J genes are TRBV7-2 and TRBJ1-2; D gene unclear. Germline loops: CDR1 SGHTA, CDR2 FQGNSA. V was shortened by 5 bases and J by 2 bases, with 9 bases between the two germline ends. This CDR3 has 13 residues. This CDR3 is CASSPAVNYGYTF. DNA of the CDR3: TGTGCCAGCAGCCCGGCAGTCAACTATGGCTACACCTTC.

CDR3 coding DNA: TGCGCCAGCAGCCCCCACCGGAGCACTGAAGCTTTCTTT. Protein: CASSPHRSTEAFF. This chain links TRBV10-1 with TRBJ1-1, with no clear D. V was clipped by 6 bases and J by 4 bases, with 12 bases between them. CDR3 size: 13 residues. Per the germline V gene, CDR1 is WNHNN and CDR2 is SYGVQD (reference sequence).

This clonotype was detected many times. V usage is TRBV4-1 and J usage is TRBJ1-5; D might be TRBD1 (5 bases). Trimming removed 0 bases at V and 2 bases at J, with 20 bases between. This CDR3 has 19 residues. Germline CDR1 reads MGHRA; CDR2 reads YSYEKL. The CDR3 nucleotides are TGCGCCAGCAGCCAAGATTCTGGGACGGCCGGATCGGGCAATCAGCCCCAGCATTTT. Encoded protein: CASSQDSGTAGSGNQPQHF.

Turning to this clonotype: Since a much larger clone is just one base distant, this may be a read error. Here the CDR3 reads CGISRTVSNQPQHF. The CDR3 region has the DNA TGTGGCATCAGTCGGACGGTTAGCAATCAGCCCCAGCATTTT. The gene calls are TRBV10-3 and TRBJ1-5; D not resolved. The CDR3 totals 14 residues. The germline V gene has CDR1 ENHRY and CDR2 SYGVKD.

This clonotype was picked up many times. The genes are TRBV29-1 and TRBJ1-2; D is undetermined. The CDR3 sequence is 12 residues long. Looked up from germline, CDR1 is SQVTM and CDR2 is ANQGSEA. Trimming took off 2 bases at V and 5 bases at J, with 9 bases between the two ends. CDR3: CSVELTSYGYTF. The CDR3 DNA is TGCAGCGTTGAACTCACCTCATATGGCTACACCTTC.

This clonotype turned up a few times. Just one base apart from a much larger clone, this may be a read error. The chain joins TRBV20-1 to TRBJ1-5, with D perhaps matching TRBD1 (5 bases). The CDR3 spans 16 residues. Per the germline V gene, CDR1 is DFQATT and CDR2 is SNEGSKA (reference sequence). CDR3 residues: CSARDPGRPHNQHQHF. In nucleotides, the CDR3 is TGCAGTGCTAGAGATCCGGGACGGCCACACAATCAGCACCAGCATTTT.

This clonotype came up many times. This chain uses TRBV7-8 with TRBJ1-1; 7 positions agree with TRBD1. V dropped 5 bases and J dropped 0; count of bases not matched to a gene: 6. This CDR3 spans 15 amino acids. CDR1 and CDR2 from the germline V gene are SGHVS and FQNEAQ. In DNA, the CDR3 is TGTGCCAGCAGCCGACAGGGTCCGGTGAACACTGAAGCTTTCTTT. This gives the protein CASSRQGPVNTEAFF.

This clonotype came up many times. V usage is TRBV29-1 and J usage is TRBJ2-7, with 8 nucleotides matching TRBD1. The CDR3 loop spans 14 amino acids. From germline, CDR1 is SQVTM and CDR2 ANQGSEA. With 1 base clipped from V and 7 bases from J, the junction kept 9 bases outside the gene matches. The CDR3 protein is CSVEGQGTPREQYF. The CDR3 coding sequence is TGCAGCGTTGAAGGACAGGGGACCCCTAGAGAGCAGTACTTC.

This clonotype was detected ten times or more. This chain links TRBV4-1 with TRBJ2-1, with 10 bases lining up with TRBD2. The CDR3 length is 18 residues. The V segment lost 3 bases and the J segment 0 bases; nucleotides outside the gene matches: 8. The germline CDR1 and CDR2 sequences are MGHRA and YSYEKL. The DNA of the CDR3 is TGCGCCAGCAGCCAGGGGGTAGCGGGGGGCCACTCCTACAATGAGCAGTTCTTC. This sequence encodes CASSQGVAGGHSYNEQFF.

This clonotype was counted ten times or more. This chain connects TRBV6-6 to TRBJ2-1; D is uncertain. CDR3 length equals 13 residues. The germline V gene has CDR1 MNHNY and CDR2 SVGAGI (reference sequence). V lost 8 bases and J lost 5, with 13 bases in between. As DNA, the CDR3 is TGTGCCAGCGGGTGGCGGCCACACAATGAGCAGTTCTTC. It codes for CASGWRPHNEQFF.

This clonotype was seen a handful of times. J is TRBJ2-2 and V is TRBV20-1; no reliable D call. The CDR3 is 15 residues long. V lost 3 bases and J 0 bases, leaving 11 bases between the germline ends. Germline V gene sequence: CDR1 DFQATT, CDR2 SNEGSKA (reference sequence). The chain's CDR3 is CSASRPTANTGELFF. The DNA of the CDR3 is TGCAGTGCTAGTCGGCCGACCGCGAACACCGGGGAGCTGTTTTTT.

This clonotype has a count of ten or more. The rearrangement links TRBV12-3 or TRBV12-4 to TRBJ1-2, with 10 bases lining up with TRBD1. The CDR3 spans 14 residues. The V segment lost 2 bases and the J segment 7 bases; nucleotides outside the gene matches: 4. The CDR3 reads CASSLTTGGSGYTF. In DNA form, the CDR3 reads TGTGCCAGCAGTTTAACGACAGGGGGCTCTGGCTACACCTTC.

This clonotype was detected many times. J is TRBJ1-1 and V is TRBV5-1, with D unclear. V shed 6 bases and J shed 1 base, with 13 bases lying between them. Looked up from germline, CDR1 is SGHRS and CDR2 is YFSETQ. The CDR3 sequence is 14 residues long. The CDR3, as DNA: TGCGCCAGCACCACGGGCTTCGAGAACACTGAAGCTTTCTTT. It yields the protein CASTTGFENTEAFF.

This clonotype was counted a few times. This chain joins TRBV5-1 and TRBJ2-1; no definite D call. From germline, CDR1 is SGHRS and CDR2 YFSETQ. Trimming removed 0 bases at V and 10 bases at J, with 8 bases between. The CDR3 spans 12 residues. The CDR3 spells CASSLAGGEQFF. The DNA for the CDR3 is TGCGCCAGCAGCTTGGCCGGTGGGGAGCAGTTCTTC.

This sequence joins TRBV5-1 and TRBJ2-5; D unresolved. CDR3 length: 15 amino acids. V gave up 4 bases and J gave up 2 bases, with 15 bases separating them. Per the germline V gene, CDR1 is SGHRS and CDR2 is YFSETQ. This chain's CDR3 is CASSLVPTIQETQYF. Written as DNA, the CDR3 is TGCGCCAGCAGCCTAGTTCCGACAATTCAAGAGACCCAGTACTTC. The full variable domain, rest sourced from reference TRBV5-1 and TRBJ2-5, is KAGVTQTPRYLIKTRGQQVTLSCSPISGHRSVSWYQQTPGQGLQFLFEYFSETQRNKGNFPGRFSGRQFSNSRSEMNVSTLELGDSALYLCASSLVPTIQETQYFGPGTRLLVL.

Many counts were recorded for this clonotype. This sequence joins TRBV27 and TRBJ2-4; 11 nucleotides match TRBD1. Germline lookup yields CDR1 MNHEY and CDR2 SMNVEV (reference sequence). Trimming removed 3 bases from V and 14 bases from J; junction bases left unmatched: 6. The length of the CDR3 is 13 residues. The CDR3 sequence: CASSLDRGQKKYF. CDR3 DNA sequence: TGTGCCAGCAGTTTGGACAGGGGGCAGAAAAAGTACTTC.

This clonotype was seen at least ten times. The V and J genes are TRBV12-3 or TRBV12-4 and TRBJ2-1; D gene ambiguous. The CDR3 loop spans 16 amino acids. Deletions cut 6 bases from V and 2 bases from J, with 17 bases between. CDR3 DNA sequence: TGTGCCAGCAGGAACGACAATGGGGTCGCCTACAATGAGCAGTTCTTC. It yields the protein CASRNDNGVAYNEQFF.

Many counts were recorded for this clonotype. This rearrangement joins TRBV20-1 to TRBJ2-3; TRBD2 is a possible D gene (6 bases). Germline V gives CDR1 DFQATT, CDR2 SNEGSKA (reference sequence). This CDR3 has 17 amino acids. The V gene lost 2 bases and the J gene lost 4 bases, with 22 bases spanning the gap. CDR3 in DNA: TGCAGTGCTAGAAAACTAGGGCCCGGCTTAGCGGCAGATACGCAGTATTTT. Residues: CSARKLGPGLAADTQYF.

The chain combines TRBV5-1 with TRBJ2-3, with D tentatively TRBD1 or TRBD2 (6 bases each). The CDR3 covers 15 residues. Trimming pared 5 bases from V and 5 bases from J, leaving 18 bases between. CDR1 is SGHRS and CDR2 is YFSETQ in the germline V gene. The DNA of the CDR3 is TGCGCCAGCAGATTAAGAGGGGGACTCCGAGATACGCAGTATTTT. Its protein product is CASRLRGGLRDTQYF.

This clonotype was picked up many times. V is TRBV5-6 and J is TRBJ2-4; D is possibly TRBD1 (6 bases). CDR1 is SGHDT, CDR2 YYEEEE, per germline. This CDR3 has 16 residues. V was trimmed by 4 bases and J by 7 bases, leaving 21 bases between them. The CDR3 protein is CASSRSLGTNTNIQYF. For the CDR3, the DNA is TGTGCCAGCAGCCGCAGCTTAGGGACAAACACCAACATTCAGTACTTC.

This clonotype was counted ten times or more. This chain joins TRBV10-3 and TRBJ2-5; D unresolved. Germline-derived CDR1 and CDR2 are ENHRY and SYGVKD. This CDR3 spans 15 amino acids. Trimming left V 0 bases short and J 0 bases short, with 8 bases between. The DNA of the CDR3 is TGTGCCATCAGTGAGTCTCTTACTAACCAAGAGACCCAGTACTTC. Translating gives CAISESLTNQETQYF.

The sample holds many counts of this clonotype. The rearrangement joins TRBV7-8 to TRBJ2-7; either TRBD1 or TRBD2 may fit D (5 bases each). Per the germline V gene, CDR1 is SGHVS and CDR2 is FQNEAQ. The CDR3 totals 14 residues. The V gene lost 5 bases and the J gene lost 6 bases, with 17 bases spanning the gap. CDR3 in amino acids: CASSAGTDLSEQYF. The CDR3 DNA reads TGTGCCAGCAGCGCCGGGACCGACCTCAGCGAGCAGTACTTC.

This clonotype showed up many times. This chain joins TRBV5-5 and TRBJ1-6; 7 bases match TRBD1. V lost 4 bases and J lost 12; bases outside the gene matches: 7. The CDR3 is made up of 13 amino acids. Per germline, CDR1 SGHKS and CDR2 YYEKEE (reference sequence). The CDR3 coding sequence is TGTGCCAGCAGCCTTTGGGACAGCGAACCCCTCCACTTT. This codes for CASSLWDSEPLHF.

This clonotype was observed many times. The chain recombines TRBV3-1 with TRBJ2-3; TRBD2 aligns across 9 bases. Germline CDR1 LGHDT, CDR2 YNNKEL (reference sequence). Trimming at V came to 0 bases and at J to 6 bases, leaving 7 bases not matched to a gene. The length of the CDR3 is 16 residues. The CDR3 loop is CASSQDWGAGGDTQYF. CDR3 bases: TGTGCCAGCAGCCAAGATTGGGGAGCGGGGGGCGATACGCAGTATTTT.

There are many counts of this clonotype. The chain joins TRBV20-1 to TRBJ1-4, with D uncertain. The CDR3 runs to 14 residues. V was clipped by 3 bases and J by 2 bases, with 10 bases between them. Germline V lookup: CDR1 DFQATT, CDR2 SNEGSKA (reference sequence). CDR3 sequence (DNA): TGCAGTGCTAGGTCTCCGGGGACTAATGAAAAACTGTTTTTT. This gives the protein CSARSPGTNEKLFF.

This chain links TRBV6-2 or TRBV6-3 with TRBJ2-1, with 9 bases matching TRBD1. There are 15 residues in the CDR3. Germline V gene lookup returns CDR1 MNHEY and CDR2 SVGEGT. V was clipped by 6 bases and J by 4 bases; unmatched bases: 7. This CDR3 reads CASSPGTGRYNEQFF. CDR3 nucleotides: TGTGCCAGCAGCCCGGGGACAGGGAGATACAATGAGCAGTTCTTC.

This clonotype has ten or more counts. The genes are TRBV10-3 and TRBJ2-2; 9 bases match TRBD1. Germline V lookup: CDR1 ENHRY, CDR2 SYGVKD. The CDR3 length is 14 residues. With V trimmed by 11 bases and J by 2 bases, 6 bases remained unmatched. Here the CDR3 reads CASTGGYNTGELFF. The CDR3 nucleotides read TGTGCCTCGACAGGGGGGTACAACACCGGGGAGCTGTTTTTT.

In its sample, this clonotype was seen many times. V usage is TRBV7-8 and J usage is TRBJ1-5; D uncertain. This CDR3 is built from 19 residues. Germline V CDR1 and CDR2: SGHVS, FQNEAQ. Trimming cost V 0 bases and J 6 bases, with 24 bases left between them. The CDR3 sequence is CASSLAFWRGIAGSQPQHF. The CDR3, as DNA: TGTGCCAGCAGCTTAGCTTTCTGGCGGGGTATTGCCGGGAGTCAGCCCCAGCATTTT.

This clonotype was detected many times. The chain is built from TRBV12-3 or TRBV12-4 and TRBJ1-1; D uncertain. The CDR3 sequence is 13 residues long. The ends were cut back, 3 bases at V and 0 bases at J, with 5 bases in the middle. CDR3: CASSLTVNTEAFF. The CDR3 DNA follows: TGTGCCAGCAGTTTGACGGTGAACACTGAAGCTTTCTTT.

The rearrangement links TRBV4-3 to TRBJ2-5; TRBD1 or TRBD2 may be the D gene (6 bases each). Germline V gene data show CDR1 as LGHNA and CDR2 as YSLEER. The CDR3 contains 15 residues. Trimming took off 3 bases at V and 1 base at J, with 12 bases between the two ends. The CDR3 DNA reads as TGCGCCAGCAGCCAGGGGGGACAACCCCAAGAGACCCAGTACTTC. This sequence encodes CASSQGGQPQETQYF.

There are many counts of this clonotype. Written as DNA, the CDR3 is TGTGCCAGCAAGAGAAGACGTGACACCGGGGAGCTGTTTTTT. Translating gives CASKRRRDTGELFF. The V and J genes are TRBV27 and TRBJ2-2; D not resolved. The CDR3 is 14 amino acids. In germline, CDR1 is MNHEY, CDR2 SMNVEV (reference sequence). V lost 7 bases, J lost 3 bases, and 12 bases lay in between.